Below, one T cell receptor beta chain is given with its context. The antigen is unknown. Sequencing targeted expressed TCRB transcripts, as all isolated RNA had been reverse transcribed. The method was immunoSEQ multiplex PCR; TCRdb's version includes in-frame clones alone and lacks a portion of them. The table lists some 250,000 clones, 11% of them singletons, with about 0.018% in the top ten. The CDR3 is 13 amino acids. Trimming left V 6 bases short and J 4 bases short, with 7 bases between. CDR1 and CDR2 (germline): MNHNY, SVGAGI (reference sequence). This entry comes from a study of beta chain features in type 1 diabetes. Study-wide results and limits: Among all four CD4+ subsets, Type 1 diabetes patients had TCRB CDR3s that were moderately but significantly shorter.

This chain joins TRBV6-6 and TRBJ2-6; D call uncertain. The sample consisted of naive CD4+ T cells from blood. The receptor was isolated from a man aged 30-40 years with type 1 diabetes. The CDR3 coding sequence is TGTGCCAGCAGAGAGGTCGGGGCCAACGTCCTGACTTTC. Amino acid sequence: CASREVGANVLTF.